This TCR beta chain was obtained from a study of shared clonotypes between healthy human individuals. Study at large: Three CD4 naive, three CD4 memory, two CD8 naive and one CD8 memory plate were used per donor. Notes on the study in general: The donor pool, a small one, limited the genetic and exposure-history diversity represented. Only blood underwent sampling, and tissue repertoires likely differ. Generally, naive subsets (rather than memory subsets) showed larger estimated richness.

The CDR3 is made up of 14 amino acids. Germline CDR1 reads MNHEY; CDR2 reads SMNVEV (reference sequence). The J segment lost 4 bases and the V segment lost 7 bases, leaving 2 bases of the junction unmatched. Note on this clone: The antigen remains undetermined.

The data were produced by immunoSEQ multiplex PCR, yet TCRdb's version contains in-frame clones alone and is incomplete. The sample has nearly 750,000 clones, around 70% seen once; the top ten hold over 1.5%. The sample was memory CD4+ T cells sorted from blood. As for subset: CD45RA-negative fraction. The receptor's source is a woman between 25 and 40 years old in good health. J is TRBJ2-1 and V is TRBV27, with TRBD2 matching 12 bases. Here the CDR3 reads CASKGLAGYNEQFF. The CDR3, as DNA: TGTGCCAGCAAAGGACTAGCGGGGTACAATGAGCAGTTCTTC.